This TCR beta chain emerged from a study of blood T cells in healthy people across ages. Whole-study findings and limits: Older individuals had lower TCR beta diversity per million T cells (the decline was roughly linear).

A second PCR of 7 to 11 cycles used a sample-barcoded 5' primer and a J-beta primer mix. The template-switch adaptor, which had 12 random nucleotides, put a tag on each cDNA molecule. All samples gave at least 2.5 million CDR3-containing paired-end reads. MiXCR, run by TCRdb on the 5' RACE reads, gives a single entry per CDR3 protein. The table has about 800,000 distinct CDR3 sequences, more than 45% seen once. From germline, CDR1 is MNHEY and CDR2 SMNVEV (reference sequence). The CDR3 is 13 amino acids. To note about this clonotype: No antigen is known for it.

Each sample provided at least 6 micrograms of extracted total RNA. This sequence originates from a man aged 25-45 years in good health. Material for sequencing was blood. This sequence joins TRBV27 and TRBJ2-5; D gene unclear. The DNA end favors TRBJ2-7, so the J call may be wrong. CDR3 residues: CASSLTLSYEQYF. CDR3 nucleotide sequence: TGTGCCAGCAGTTTGACCCTTTCCTACGAGCAGTACTTC.